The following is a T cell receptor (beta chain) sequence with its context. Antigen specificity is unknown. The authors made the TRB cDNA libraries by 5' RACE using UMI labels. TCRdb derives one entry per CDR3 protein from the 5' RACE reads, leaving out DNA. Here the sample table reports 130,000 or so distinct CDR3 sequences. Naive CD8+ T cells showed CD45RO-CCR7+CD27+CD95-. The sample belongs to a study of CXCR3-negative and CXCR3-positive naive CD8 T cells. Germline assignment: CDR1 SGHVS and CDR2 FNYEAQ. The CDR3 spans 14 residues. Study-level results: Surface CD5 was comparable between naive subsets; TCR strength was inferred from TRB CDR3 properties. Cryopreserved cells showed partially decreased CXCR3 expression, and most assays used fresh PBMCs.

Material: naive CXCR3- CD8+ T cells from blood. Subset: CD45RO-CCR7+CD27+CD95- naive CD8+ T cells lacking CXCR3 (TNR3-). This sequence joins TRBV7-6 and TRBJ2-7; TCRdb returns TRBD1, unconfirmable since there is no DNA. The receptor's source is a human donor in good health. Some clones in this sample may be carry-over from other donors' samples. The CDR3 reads CASSIGTGGYEQYF.